This TCR beta chain emerged from a study of blood T cell repertoires in COVID-19. Study-level information: The analysed material was cDNA or gDNA that came from T cells, B-cell-depleted T cells, or PBMCs.

The V gene lost 2 bases and the J gene lost 4 bases, with 12 bases spanning the gap. CDR3 size: 15 residues. Per germline, CDR1 KGHSH and CDR2 LQKENI. This clone was counted once. The repertoire was sequenced with immunoSEQ multiplex PCR; TCRdb's copy has only in-frame clones and lacks some. The sample gives about 300,000 clones, about nine tenths of which show up once; over 9.5% is in the top ten. In terms of age and location, participants ranged from roughly 18 to 90 years and lived in about two dozen US areas. Categorization into cohorts depended on clinical history that participants reported. Resolution of symptoms, clearance, or two negative PCRs was present in recovered Cohort 3 donors.

This clonotype originated in a woman aged 18-29 years who had recovered from COVID-19. The sequenced material came from PBMCs or T cells enriched from blood (not recorded which). The chain has TRBV18 and TRBJ1-3; D call uncertain. DNA for the CDR3: TGTGCCAGCTCACCAGCGACACGAGGGGGAAACACCATATATTTT. Amino acids: CASSPATRGGNTIYF.